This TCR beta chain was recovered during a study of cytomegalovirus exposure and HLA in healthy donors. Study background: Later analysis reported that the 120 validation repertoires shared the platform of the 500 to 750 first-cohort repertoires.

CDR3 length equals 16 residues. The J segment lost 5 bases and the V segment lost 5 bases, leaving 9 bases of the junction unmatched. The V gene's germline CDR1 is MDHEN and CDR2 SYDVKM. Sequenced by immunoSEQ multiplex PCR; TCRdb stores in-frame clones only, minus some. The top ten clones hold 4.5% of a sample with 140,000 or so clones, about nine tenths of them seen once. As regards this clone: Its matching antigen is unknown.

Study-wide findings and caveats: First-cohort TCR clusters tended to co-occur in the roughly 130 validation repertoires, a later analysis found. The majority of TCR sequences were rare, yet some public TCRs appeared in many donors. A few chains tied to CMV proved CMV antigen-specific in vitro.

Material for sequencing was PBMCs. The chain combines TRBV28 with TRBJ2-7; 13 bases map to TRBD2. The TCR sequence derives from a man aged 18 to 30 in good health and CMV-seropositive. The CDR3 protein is CASSRLAGGLGHEQYF. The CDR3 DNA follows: TGTGCCAGCAGTCGACTAGCGGGGGGCCTGGGGCACGAGCAGTACTTC.